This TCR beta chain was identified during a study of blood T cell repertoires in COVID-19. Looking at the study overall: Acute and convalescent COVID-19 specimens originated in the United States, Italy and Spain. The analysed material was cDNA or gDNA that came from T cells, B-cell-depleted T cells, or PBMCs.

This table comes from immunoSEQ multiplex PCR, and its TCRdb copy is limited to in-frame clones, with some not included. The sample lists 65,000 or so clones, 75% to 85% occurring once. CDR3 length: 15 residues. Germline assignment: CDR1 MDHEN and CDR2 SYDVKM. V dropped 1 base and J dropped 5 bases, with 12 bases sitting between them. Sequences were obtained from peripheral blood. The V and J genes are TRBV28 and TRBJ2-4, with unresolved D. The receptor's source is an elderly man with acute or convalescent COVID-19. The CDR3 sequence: CASSLSARVENIQYF. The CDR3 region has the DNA TGTGCCAGCAGTTTATCTGCGAGAGTCGAAAACATTCAGTACTTC.